This TCR beta chain was retrieved from a study of graft-versus-host responses after intestinal transplantation. Study background: As for transplant type, recipients had multivisceral, liver-intestinal, or isolated intestinal grafts. The study gave all recipients anti-thymocyte globulin induction, then tacrolimus and steroids for about three years.

With respect to this clone: Antigen specificity is unknown.

Study results and limitations: Some GvH clones appeared in ileal mucosa or blood before recipient bone marrow. Peak GvH clone levels in circulation were associated with early post-transplant HvG declines.

This table comes from immunoSEQ multiplex PCR, and its TCRdb copy is limited to in-frame clones, with some not included. The table has around 25,000 clones, 83% seen once. Deletions cut 4 bases from V and 4 bases from J, with 15 bases between. The CDR3 is 15 residues long. Germline CDR1 MNHNS, CDR2 SASEGT. V usage is TRBV6-1 and J usage is TRBJ2-3; tentatively, D is TRBD1 (5 bases). The origin of this receptor is a human patient who received an intestinal transplant, so some T cells may come from the graft donor. The sequences come from PBMCs, collected 28 days after intestinal transplant. In DNA form, the CDR3 reads TGTGCCAGCAGTGTAGGGGCGGACCTAGCAGATACGCAGTATTTT. It encodes CASSVGADLADTQYF.